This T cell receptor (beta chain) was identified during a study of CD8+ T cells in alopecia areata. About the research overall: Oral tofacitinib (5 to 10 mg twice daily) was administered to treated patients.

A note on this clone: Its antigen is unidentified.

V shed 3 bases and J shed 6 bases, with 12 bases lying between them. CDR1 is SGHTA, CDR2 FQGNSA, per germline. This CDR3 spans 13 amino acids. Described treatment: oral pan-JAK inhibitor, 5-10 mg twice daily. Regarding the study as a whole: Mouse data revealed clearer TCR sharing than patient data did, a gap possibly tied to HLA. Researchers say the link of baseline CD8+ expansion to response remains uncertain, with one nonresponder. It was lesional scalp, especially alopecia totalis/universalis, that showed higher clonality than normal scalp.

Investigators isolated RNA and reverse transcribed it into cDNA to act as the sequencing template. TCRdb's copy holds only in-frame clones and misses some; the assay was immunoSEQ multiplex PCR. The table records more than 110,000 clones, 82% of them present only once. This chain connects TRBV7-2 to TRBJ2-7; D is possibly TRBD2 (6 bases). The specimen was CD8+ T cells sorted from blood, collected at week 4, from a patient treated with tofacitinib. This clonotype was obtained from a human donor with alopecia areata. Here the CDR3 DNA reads TGTGCCAGCAGCTTTCGGGACTGGAGCGAGCAGTACTTC. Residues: CASSFRDWSEQYF. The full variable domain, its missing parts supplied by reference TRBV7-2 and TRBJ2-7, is GAGVSQSPSNKVTEKGKDVELRCDPISGHTALYWYRQSLGQGLEFLIYFQGNSAPDKSGLPSDRFSAERTGGSVSTLTIQRTQQEDSAVYLCASSFRDWSEQYFGPGTRLTVT.